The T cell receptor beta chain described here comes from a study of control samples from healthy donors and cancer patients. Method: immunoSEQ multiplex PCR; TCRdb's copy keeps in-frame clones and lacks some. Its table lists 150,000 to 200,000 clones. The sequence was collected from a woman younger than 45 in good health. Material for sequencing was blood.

The DNA of the CDR3 is TGTGCCAGTAGTATTAGAGGCCGCTCTGGAAACACCATATATTTT. Translating it yields CASSIRGRSGNTIYF. This sequence joins TRBV19 and TRBJ1-3; D unclear. The CDR3 is 15 residues long. Germline CDR1 reads LNHDA; CDR2 reads SQIVND (reference sequence). V dropped 3 bases and J dropped 0 bases, with 9 bases sitting between them.